The 17 T cell receptor beta chains in this list originate from one sample, sequenced in a study of post-analysis software for immune sequencing data. Study results and limitations: Patients used roughly five TRBV segments, including TRBV5-6, TRBV5-1 and TRBV20-1, more often than controls.

Their specific antigens are unknown. cDNA libraries for TCR beta contained unique molecular identifiers. TCRdb independently ran MiXCR on the PCR reads; one entry per CDR3 protein. The repertoire holds roughly 600,000 distinct CDR3 sequences, with roughly two fifths as singletons. The sequenced material came from blood. The source of these receptors is a girl aged 10 to 17 with multiple sclerosis.

This chain connects TRBV27 to TRBJ2-4, with 8 positions matching TRBD1. The CDR3 is 15 amino acids. The junction had 4 bases not matched to a gene; V was cut back by 4 bases and J by 2 bases. Germline loops: CDR1 MNHEY, CDR2 SMNVEV (reference sequence). The CDR3 loop reads CASSSRQGTKNIQYF. The CDR3 nucleotides read TGTGCCAGCAGTTCTCGACAGGGGACCAAAAACATTCAGTACTTC.

This chain uses TRBV5-6 with TRBJ2-4, with 10 bases matching TRBD2. CDR3 length: 17 amino acids. V gave up 0 bases and J gave up 7 bases; unmatched junction bases: 10. Per germline, CDR1 SGHDT and CDR2 YYEEEE. CDR3 DNA: TGTGCCAGCAGCTTGGGCATAGCGGGGGGAGTTGGGAACATTCAGTACTTC. Translated, it gives CASSLGIAGGVGNIQYF.

In its sample, this clonotype was seen once. The rearrangement uses TRBV5-1 and TRBJ2-3; D is perhaps TRBD1 or TRBD2 (5 bases each). Per the germline V gene, CDR1 is SGHRS and CDR2 is YFSETQ. Trimming pared 5 bases from V and 0 bases from J, leaving 13 bases between. The CDR3 totals 15 residues. The CDR3 nucleotides read TGCGCCAGCAGACGGGACGCCTATAGCACAGATACGCAGTATTTT. This encodes CASRRDAYSTDTQYF.

The rearrangement joins TRBV19 to TRBJ2-7; D gene unclear. The CDR3 loop spans 13 amino acids. Trimming cost V 3 bases and J 1 base, with 7 bases left between them. Germline CDR1 LNHDA, CDR2 SQIVND (reference sequence). The CDR3 loop is CASSMKLSYEQYF. For the CDR3, the DNA is TGTGCCAGTAGTATGAAGCTTTCCTACGAGCAGTACTTC.

The rearrangement joins TRBV6-1 to TRBJ2-1, with TRBD1 as a possible D gene (6 bases). Germline V lookup: CDR1 MNHNS, CDR2 SASEGT. The ends were cut back, 5 bases at V and 6 bases at J, with 17 bases in the middle. The CDR3 is 15 amino acids. The CDR3, as DNA: TGTGCCAGCAGTTTGGAAGTGGGGACATTCAATGAGCAGTTCTTC. This codes for CASSLEVGTFNEQFF.

The chain combines TRBV20-1 with TRBJ2-6; the D is unclear. The germline V gene encodes CDR1 DFQATT and CDR2 SNEGSKA (reference sequence). V was shortened by 5 bases and J by 0 bases, with 8 bases between the two germline ends. The CDR3 contains 14 residues. CDR3 residues: CSARTDSGANVLTF. The CDR3 DNA reads TGCAGTGCTCGGACGGACTCTGGGGCCAACGTCCTGACTTTC.

The V call is TRBV18, the J call TRBJ1-1; no definite D call. The V gene lost 4 bases and the J gene lost 7 bases, with 19 bases spanning the gap. The CDR3 runs 15 residues. Germline values: CDR1 KGHSH, CDR2 LQKENI. The DNA of the CDR3 is TGTGCCAGCTCACTTGCCGCGGGTAGGGTAGGTGAAGCTTTCTTT. Amino acid sequence: CASSLAAGRVGEAFF.

This clonotype was recorded a few times. The J gene is TRBJ1-6, the V gene TRBV4-1; 8 nucleotides line up with TRBD1. Germline lookup yields CDR1 MGHRA and CDR2 YSYEKL. Losses at the gene ends were 4 bases for V and 7 bases for J; bases not matched to a gene: 6. The CDR3 length is 15 residues. In nucleotides, the CDR3 is TGCGCCAGCAGCCCCCGGGGACAGGCAAATTCACCCCTCCACTTT. It yields the protein CASSPRGQANSPLHF.

The chain carries TRBV5-6 and TRBJ2-6; 10 bases match TRBD1. Per the germline V gene, CDR1 is SGHDT and CDR2 is YYEEEE. V lost 2 bases, J lost 5 bases, and 7 bases stayed unmatched. The CDR3 runs 17 residues. CDR3: CASSLKTGGFWANVLTF. The CDR3 DNA sequence: TGTGCCAGCAGCTTAAAGACAGGGGGCTTTTGGGCCAACGTCCTGACTTTC.

V usage is TRBV5-1 and J usage is TRBJ2-3; D is possibly TRBD2 (5 bases). V lost 5 bases to trimming and J lost 2 bases, with 12 bases between them. The CDR3 extends over 14 amino acids. Germline V lookup: CDR1 SGHRS, CDR2 YFSETQ. CDR3 region: CASSPREDTDTQYF. As DNA, the CDR3 is TGCGCCAGCAGTCCCCGGGAAGACACAGATACGCAGTATTTT.

This chain connects TRBV7-2 to TRBJ2-5, with no clear D. The J call may be mistaken, given a closer DNA end match to TRBJ2-7. The CDR3 has 13 residues. CDR1 SGHTA and CDR2 FQGNSA come from the germline V gene. The CDR3: CASSSVSGNEQYF. As DNA, the CDR3 is TGTGCCAGCAGCTCGGTATCTGGGAACGAGCAGTACTTC.

This clonotype came up a few times. This chain connects TRBV11-3 to TRBJ2-3; 7 bases are shared with TRBD2. Germline CDR1 reads SGHNT; CDR2 reads YENEEA. V was clipped by 0 bases and J by 4 bases; unmatched bases: 1. The CDR3 has 14 amino acids. CDR3: CASSLEAGADTQYF. The CDR3 DNA follows: TGTGCCAGCAGCTTAGAGGCGGGAGCAGATACGCAGTATTTT.

The V gene is TRBV12-3 or TRBV12-4, the J gene TRBJ2-1; TRBD1 matches at 7 bases. V gave up 7 bases and J gave up 4 bases; unmatched junction bases: 10. The CDR3 covers 15 residues. The CDR3: CASTLGDSYYNEQFF. The CDR3 nucleotides read TGTGCCAGCACATTAGGGGACAGCTATTACAATGAGCAGTTCTTC.

This clonotype was seen a few times. The chain couples TRBV6-5 to TRBJ2-7, with D possibly matching TRBD2 (7 bases). Per the germline V gene, CDR1 is MNHEY and CDR2 is SVGAGI. The CDR3 spans 13 residues. Trimming removed 8 bases from V and 4 bases from J, with 15 bases in between. This chain's CDR3 is CASGGGSRYEQYF. The CDR3 nucleotides are TGTGCCAGCGGCGGGGGCTCAAGATACGAGCAGTACTTC.

Remarks on this clonotype: An end of the junction differs from the germline gene, which may be a read error. The chain couples TRBV20-1 to TRBJ2-7; the D is unclear. The closer fit of TRBJ2-5 to the DNA end suggests the J call may be wrong. Germline lookup yields CDR1 DFQATT and CDR2 SNEGSKA (reference sequence). This CDR3 spans 12 amino acids. The CDR3 protein is CSAGDGVETQYF. The DNA of the CDR3 is TGCAGTGCTGGAGATGGGGTCGAGACCCAGTACTTC.

The chain combines TRBV20-1 with TRBJ2-5; 11 bases match TRBD2. The length of the CDR3 is 13 residues. V was pared by 5 bases and J by 3 bases, with 2 bases of the junction left unmatched. The germline V gene has CDR1 DFQATT and CDR2 SNEGSKA (reference sequence). CDR3 sequence (DNA): TGCAGTGCTCCGACTAGCGGGGAAGAGACCCAGTACTTC. Its protein product is CSAPTSGEETQYF.

This chain connects TRBV5-1 to TRBJ2-1; TRBD2 aligns across 13 bases. Per the germline V gene, CDR1 is SGHRS and CDR2 is YFSETQ. The length of the CDR3 is 16 residues. V lost 5 bases to trimming and J lost 8 bases; unmatched junction nucleotides: 10. CDR3 coding DNA: TGCGCCAGCAGTCCGCGGACTAGCGGGAGCTCTGATGAGCAGTTCTTC. Translated: CASSPRTSGSSDEQFF.